What follows are 3 T cell receptor beta chains derived from one specimen sequenced in a study of shared clonotypes between healthy human individuals. The table came from immunoSEQ multiplex PCR; TCRdb's copy has only in-frame clones and leaves some out. The sample carries over 2 million clones, roughly 92% recorded once. The sequenced sample was naive CD4+ T cells from PBMCs. Noted subset: CD45RA+ positively selected. These TCRs come from a man younger than 35 in good health. Some clones in this sample may be carry-over from other donors' samples.

The chain recombines TRBV19 with TRBJ2-1, with a possible D match to TRBD2 (6 bases). The V end lost 4 bases, the J end lost 9 bases, and 22 bases lay between the germline ends. There are 16 residues in the CDR3. Germline CDR1 and CDR2: LNHDA and SQIVND (reference sequence). CDR3: CASSTPAAGPRGEQFF. The CDR3 DNA reads as TGTGCCAGTAGTACACCCGCCGCGGGGCCCCGGGGTGAGCAGTTCTTC.

The chain uses TRBV5-8 and TRBJ2-3, with a tentative D call TRBD1 (6 bases). The germline V and J ends were trimmed by 6 bases and 11 bases, with 22 bases remaining between them. The V gene's germline CDR1 is SGHTS and CDR2 YDEGEE. This CDR3 contains 14 residues. The CDR3 nucleotides read TGTGCCAGCACCCTGTGGGGGCGCCGAGGGGGGCAGTATTTT. It yields the protein CASTLWGRRGGQYF.

The CDR3 here is CASIGYEVAFF. CDR3 DNA: TGTGCCAGCATTGGGTACGAGGTAGCTTTCTTT. The chain combines TRBV6-5 with TRBJ1-1, with D uncertain. This CDR3 comprises 11 residues. Germline loops: CDR1 MNHEY, CDR2 SVGAGI. V lost 7 bases, J lost 10 bases, and 13 bases lay in between.